This entry features one T cell receptor beta chain sequence. Its antigen is unidentified. Each donor's status was that of a healthy bone marrow donor. This sample was included in a study of cytomegalovirus exposure and HLA in healthy donors. Germline V CDR1 and CDR2: MNHEY, SMNVEV (reference sequence). CDR3 length: 12 residues. Trimming left V 4 bases short and J 1 base short, with 4 bases between. Study-wide findings and caveats: Analysis was carried out at a later point, and it linked a missense DCLRE1C variant to TCR beta V- and J-gene trimming.

It was with 60 Vbeta and 13 Jbeta primers that the PCR ran. The method was immunoSEQ multiplex PCR; TCRdb's version includes in-frame clones alone and lacks a portion of them. The sample lists 90,000 to 120,000 clones, around 74% seen once, with around 15% in the top ten. This chain connects TRBV27 to TRBJ1-1; D gene unclear. The clonotype was recovered from a woman between 40 and 50 years old in good health and CMV-seropositive. The sample was PBMCs. The CDR3 DNA follows: TGTGCCAGCAGTTCAGGGAACACTGAAGCTTTCTTT. The encoded protein is CASSSGNTEAFF.